The sequence of this TCR beta chain was determined in a study of identical twins. TCRdb independently ran MiXCR on the 5' RACE reads; one entry per CDR3 protein. The table lists roughly 700,000 distinct CDR3 sequences, 8.6% of them singletons. The CDR3 extends over 15 amino acids. Deletions cut 0 bases from V and 4 bases from J, with 10 bases between. Germline assignment: CDR1 DFQATT and CDR2 SNEGSKA (reference sequence). These data also featured in a second study, about yellow fever vaccine responses in identical twins.

This TCR derives from a woman aged 18-35 years in good health. The J gene is TRBJ2-6, the V gene TRBV20-1; D gene unclear. Source material: PBMCs. Here the CDR3 DNA reads TGCAGTGCTAGAGATCCACGCGGCGGGGCCAACGTCCTGACTTTC. Amino acids: CSARDPRGGANVLTF.